This TCR beta chain was captured by sequencing in a study of shared clonotypes between healthy human individuals. Only CD45RO-negative cells positively selected for CCR7 counted as naive CD8 cells, so terminally differentiated effector memory CD45RA+ cells were excluded. Study results and caveats: Sharing across several donors was seen in around 5.1% of naive CD4 clonotypes. Among the subsets, naive ones generally showed larger estimated richness than memory ones. Clonotypes shared by all four donors outscored non-shared clonotypes in generation probability.

The authors distributed each subset's genomic DNA evenly over several immunoSEQ plates. TCRdb's table, derived via immunoSEQ multiplex PCR, lists solely in-frame clones and lacks some. Of about 2.1 million clones in the sample, 80% to 95% are singletons; the top ten hold roughly 1.7%. As concerns this clone: Its antigen is undetermined.

V lost 4 bases and J 6 bases, leaving 11 bases between the germline ends. Germline CDR1 is SGHNT and CDR2 is YYREEE (reference sequence). The CDR3 runs 12 residues. Sample: naive CD8+ T cells from PBMCs. V usage is TRBV5-4 and J usage is TRBJ2-7; D remains unclear. The sequence was obtained from a man aged 18 to 29 in good health. Some clones in this sample may be carry-over from other donors' samples. CDR3 sequence reads: CASSDFVGEQYF. CDR3 sequence (DNA): TGTGCCAGCAGCGACTTCGTAGGCGAGCAGTACTTC.